The 2 T cell receptor beta chains listed next were all sequenced from one sample in a study of cytomegalovirus exposure and HLA in healthy donors. Amplification used 60 Vbeta primers and 13 Jbeta primers. Method: immunoSEQ multiplex PCR; TCRdb's copy keeps in-frame clones and lacks some. The listing records 160,000 or so clones. Input material: PBMCs. These receptors were collected from a man aged 25 to 40 in good health and CMV-seronegative.

The rearrangement uses TRBV7-6 and TRBJ1-6, with TRBD1 matching 9 bases. Germline V gene lookup returns CDR1 SGHVS and CDR2 FNYEAQ. CDR3 length equals 14 residues. After removal of 1 base from V and 9 bases from J, the junction contained 1 base not matched to a gene. CDR3 sequence (DNA): TGTGCCAGCAGCTTAGTGACAGGGGGTTCACCCCTCCACTTT. This gives the protein CASSLVTGGSPLHF.

V and J are TRBV6-6 and TRBJ1-4; maybe TRBD1 (6 bases). Trimming took off 0 bases at V and 5 bases at J, with 13 bases between the two ends. The CDR3 is 16 amino acids. Germline values: CDR1 MNHNY, CDR2 SVGAGI (reference sequence). DNA of the CDR3: TGTGCCAGCAGTTACTCGGCGGCAGGGGCCAATGAAAAACTGTTTTTT. This sequence encodes CASSYSAAGANEKLFF.